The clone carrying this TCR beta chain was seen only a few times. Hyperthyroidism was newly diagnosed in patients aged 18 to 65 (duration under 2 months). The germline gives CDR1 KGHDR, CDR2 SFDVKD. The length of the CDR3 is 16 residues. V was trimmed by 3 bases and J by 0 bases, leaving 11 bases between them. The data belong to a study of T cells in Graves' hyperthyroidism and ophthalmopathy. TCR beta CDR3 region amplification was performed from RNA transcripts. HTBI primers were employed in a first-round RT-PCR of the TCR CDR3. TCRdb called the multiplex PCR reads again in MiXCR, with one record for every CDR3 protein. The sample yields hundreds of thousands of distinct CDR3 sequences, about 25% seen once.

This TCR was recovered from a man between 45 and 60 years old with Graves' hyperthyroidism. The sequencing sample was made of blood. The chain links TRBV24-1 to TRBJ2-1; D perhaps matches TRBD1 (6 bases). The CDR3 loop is CATSDRGQPSYNEQFF. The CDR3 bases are TGTGCCACCAGTGATCGAGGACAGCCCTCCTACAATGAGCAGTTCTTC.